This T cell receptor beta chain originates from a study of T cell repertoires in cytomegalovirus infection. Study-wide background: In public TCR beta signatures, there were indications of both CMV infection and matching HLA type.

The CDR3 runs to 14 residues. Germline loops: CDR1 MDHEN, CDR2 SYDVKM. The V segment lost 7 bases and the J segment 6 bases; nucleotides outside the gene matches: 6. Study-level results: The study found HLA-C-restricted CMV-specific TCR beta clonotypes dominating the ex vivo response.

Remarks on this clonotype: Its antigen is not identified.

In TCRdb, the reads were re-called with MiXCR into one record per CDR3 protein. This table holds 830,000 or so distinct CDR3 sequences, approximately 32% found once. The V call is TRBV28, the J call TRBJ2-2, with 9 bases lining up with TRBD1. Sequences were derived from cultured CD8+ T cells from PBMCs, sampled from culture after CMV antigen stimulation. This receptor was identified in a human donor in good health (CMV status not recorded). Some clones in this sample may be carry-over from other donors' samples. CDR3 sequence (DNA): TGTGCCAGCAAGGACAGGGGTATCGCCGGGGAGCTGTTTTTT. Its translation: CASKDRGIAGELFF.